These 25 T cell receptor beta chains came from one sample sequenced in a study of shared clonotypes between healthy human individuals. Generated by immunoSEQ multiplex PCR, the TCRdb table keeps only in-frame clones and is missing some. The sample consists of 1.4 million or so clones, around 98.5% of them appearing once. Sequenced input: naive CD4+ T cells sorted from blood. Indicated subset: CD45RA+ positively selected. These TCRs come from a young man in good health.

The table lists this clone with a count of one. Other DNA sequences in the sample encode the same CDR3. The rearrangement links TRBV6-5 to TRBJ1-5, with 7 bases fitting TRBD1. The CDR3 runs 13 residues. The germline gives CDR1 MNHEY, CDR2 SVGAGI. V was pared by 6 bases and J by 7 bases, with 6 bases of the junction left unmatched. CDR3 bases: TGTGCCAGCAGCCGACAGGGTGGCCAGCCCCAGCATTTT. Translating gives CASSRQGGQPQHF.

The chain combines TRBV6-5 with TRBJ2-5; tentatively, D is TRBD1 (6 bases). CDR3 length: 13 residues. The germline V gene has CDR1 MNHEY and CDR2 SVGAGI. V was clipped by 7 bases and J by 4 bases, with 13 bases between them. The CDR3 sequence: CASNRAGRETQYF. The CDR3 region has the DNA TGTGCCAGCAACAGGGCAGGGAGAGAGACCCAGTACTTC.

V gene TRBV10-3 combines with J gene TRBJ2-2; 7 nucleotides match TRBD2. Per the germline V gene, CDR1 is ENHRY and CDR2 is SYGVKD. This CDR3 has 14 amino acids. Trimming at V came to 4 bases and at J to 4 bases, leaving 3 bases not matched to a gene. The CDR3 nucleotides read TGTGCCATCAGTGGGACTAGGAGCACCGGGGAGCTGTTTTTT. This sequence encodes CAISGTRSTGELFF.

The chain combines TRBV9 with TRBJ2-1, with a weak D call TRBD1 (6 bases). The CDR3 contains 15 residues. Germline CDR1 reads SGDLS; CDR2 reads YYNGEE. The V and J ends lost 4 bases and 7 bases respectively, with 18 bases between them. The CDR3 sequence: CASSPRGGPGNEQFF. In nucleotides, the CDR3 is TGTGCCAGCAGCCCCAGGGGTGGGCCCGGAAATGAGCAGTTCTTC.

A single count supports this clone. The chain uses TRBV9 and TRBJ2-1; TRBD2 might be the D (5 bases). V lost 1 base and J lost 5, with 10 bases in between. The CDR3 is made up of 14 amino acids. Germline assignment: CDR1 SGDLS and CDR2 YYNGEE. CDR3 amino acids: CASSVMASNNEQFF. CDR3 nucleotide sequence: TGTGCCAGCAGCGTAATGGCTAGCAACAATGAGCAGTTCTTC. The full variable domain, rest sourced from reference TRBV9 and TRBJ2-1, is DSGVTQTPKHLITATGQRVTLRCSPRSGDLSVYWYQQSLDQGLQFLIQYYNGEERAKGNILERFSAQQFPDLHSELNLSSLELGDSALYFCASSVMASNNEQFFGPGTRLTVL.

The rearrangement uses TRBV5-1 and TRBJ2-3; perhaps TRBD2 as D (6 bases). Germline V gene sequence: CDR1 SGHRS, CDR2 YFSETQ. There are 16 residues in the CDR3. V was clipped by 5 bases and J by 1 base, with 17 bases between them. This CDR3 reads CASRWGVPSGTDTQYF. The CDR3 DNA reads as TGCGCCAGCAGGTGGGGGGTACCATCGGGCACAGATACGCAGTATTTT. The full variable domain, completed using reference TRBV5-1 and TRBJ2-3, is KAGVTQTPRYLIKTRGQQVTLSCSPISGHRSVSWYQQTPGQGLQFLFEYFSETQRNKGNFPGRFSGRQFSNSRSEMNVSTLELGDSALYLCASRWGVPSGTDTQYFGPGTRLTVL.

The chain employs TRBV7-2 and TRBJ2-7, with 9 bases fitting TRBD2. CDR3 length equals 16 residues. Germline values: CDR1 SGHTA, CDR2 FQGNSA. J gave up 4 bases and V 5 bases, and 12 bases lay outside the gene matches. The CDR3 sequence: CASSRQGAGGVYEQYF. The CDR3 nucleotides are TGTGCCAGCAGCCGGCAGGGTGCGGGAGGGGTATACGAGCAGTACTTC.

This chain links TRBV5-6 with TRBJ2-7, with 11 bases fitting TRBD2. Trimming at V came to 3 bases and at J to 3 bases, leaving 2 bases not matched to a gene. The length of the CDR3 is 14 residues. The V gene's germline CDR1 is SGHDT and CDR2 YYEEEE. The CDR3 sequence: CASSSTSGIYEQYF. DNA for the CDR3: TGTGCCAGCAGCTCGACTAGCGGGATCTACGAGCAGTACTTC.

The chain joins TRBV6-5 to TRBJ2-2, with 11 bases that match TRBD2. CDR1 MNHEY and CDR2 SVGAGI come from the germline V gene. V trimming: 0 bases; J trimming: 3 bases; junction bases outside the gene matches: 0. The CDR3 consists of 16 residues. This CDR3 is CASSYSGLADTGELFF. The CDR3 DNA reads TGTGCCAGCAGTTACTCGGGACTAGCGGACACCGGGGAGCTGTTTTTT.

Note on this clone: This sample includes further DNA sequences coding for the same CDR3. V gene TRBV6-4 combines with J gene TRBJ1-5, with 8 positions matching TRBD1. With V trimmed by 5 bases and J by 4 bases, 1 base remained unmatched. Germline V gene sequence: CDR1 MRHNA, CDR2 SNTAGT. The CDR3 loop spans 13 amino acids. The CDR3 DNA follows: TGTGCCAGCAGTAGGACAGGGAATCAGCCCCAGCATTTT. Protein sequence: CASSRTGNQPQHF.

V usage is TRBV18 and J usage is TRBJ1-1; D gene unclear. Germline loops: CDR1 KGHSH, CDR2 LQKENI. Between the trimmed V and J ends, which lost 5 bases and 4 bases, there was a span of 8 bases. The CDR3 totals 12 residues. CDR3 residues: CASSFDVTEAFF. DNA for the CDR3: TGTGCCAGCTCATTCGACGTCACTGAAGCTTTCTTT.

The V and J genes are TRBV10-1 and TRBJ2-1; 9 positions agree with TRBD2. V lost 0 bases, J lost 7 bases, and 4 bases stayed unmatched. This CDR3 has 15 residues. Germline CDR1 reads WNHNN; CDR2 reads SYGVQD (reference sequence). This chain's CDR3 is CASSESGAGGNEQFF. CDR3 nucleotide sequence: TGCGCCAGCAGTGAGTCGGGAGCGGGAGGAAATGAGCAGTTCTTC.

CDR3 sequence reads: CASSARTSGRHNEQFF. CDR3 coding DNA: TGTGCCAGCAGCGCGAGGACTAGCGGGAGACACAATGAGCAGTTCTTC. The gene calls are TRBV5-4 and TRBJ2-1, with 13 nucleotides matching TRBD2. In germline, CDR1 is SGHNT, CDR2 YYREEE (reference sequence). This CDR3 contains 16 residues. Losses at the gene ends were 4 bases for V and 5 bases for J; bases not matched to a gene: 6.

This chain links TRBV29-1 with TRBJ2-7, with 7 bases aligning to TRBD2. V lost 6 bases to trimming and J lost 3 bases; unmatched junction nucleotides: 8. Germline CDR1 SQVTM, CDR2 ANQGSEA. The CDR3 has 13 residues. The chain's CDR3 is CSVRGGPDYEQYF. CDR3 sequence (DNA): TGCAGCGTACGCGGGGGACCGGACTACGAGCAGTACTTC.

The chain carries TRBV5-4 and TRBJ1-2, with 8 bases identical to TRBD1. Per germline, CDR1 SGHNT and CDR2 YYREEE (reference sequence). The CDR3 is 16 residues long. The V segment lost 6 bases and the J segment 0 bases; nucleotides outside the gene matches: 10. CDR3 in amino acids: CASTRTGLEANYGYTF. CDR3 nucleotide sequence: TGTGCCAGCACAAGGACAGGGTTAGAAGCTAACTATGGCTACACCTTC.

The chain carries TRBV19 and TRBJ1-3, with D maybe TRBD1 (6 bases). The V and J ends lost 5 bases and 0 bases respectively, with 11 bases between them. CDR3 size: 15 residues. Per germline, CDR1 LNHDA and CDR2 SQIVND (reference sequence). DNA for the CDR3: TGTGCCAGTAGTCCGACAGGCATCTCTGGAAACACCATATATTTT. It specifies CASSPTGISGNTIYF.

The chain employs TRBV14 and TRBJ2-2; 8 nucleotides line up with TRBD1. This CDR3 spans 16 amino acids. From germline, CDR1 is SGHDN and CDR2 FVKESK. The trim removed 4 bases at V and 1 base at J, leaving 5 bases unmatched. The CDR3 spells CASSPRQGLNTGELFF. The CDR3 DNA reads TGTGCCAGCAGCCCCCGACAGGGGCTGAACACCGGGGAGCTGTTTTTT.

CDR3 DNA sequence: TGTGCCAGCAGCCCAACTAGGGGGGAAAATGATGAGCAGTTCTTC. Its protein product is CASSPTRGENDEQFF. The rearrangement links TRBV9 to TRBJ2-1, with D possibly called TRBD1 or TRBD2 (6 bases each). Per the germline V gene, CDR1 is SGDLS and CDR2 is YYNGEE. This CDR3 has 15 amino acids. The V gene lost 4 bases and the J gene lost 8 bases, with 19 bases spanning the gap.

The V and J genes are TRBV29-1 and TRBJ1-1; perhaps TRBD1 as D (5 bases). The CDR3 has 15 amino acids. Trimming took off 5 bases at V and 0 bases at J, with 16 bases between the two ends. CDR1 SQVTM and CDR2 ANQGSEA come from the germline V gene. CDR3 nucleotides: TGCAGCGTTCCAGGTCGGGGCCCGGTGAACACTGAAGCTTTCTTT. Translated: CSVPGRGPVNTEAFF.

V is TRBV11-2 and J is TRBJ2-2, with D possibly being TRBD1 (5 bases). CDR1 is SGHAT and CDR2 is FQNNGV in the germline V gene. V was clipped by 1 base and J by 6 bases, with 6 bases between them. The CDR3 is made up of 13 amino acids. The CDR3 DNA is TGTGCCAGCAGCTTAGTACAGGCCGGGGAGCTGTTTTTT. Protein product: CASSLVQAGELFF. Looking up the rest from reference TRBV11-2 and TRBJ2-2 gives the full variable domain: EAGVAQSPRYKIIEKRQSVAFWCNPISGHATLYWYQQILGQGPKLLIQFQNNGVVDDSQLPKDRFSAERLKGVDSTLKIQPAKLEDSAVYLCASSLVQAGELFFGEGSRLTVL.

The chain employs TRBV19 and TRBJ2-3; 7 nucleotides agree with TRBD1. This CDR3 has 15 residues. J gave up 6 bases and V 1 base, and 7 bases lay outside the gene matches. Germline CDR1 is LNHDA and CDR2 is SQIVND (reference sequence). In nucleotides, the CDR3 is TGTGCCAGTAGTATAGCCGGGACAGACGGGGATACGCAGTATTTT. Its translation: CASSIAGTDGDTQYF.

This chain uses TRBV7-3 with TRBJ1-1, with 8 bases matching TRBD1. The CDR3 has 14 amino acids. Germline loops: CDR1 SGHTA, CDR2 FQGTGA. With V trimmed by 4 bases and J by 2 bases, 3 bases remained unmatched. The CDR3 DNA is TGTGCCAGCAGCTCAGGGGGCCCTAACACTGAAGCTTTCTTT. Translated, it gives CASSSGGPNTEAFF. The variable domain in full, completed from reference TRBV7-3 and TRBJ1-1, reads GAGVSQTPSNKVTEKGKYVELRCDPISGHTALYWYRQSLGQGPEFLIYFQGTGAADDSGLPNDRFFAVRPEGSVSTLKIQRTERGDSAVYLCASSSGGPNTEAFFGQGTRLTVV.

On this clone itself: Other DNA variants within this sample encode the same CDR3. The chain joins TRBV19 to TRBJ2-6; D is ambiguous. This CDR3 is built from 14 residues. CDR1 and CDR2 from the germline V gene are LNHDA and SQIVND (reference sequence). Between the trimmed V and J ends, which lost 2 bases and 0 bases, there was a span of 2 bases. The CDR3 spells CASSISSGANVLTF. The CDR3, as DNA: TGTGCCAGTAGTATATCCTCTGGGGCCAACGTCCTGACTTTC.

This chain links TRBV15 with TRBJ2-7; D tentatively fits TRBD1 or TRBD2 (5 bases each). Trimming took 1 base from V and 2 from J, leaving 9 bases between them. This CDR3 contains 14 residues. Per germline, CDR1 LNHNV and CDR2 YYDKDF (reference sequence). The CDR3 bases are TGTGCCACCAGCAGAGGAGGGGTCGCCTACGAGCAGTACTTC. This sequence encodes CATSRGGVAYEQYF.

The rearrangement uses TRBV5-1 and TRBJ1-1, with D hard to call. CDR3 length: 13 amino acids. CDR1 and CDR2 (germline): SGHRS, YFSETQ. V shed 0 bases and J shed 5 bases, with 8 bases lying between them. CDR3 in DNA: TGCGCCAGCAGCTTGGGAGGGTTAACTGAAGCTTTCTTT. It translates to CASSLGGLTEAFF.